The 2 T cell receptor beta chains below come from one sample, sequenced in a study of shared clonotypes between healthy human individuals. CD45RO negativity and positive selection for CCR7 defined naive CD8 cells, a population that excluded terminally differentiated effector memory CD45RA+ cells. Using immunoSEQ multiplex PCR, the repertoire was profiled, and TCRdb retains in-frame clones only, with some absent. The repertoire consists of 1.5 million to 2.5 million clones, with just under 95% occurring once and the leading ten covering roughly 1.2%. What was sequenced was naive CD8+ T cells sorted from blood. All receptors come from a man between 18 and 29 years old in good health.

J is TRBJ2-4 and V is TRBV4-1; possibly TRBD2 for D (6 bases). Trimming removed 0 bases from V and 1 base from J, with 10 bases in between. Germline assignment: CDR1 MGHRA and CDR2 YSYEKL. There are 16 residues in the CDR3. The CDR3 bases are TGCGCCAGCAGCCAAGATTACAGCGGGGCCAAAAACATTCAGTACTTC. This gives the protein CASSQDYSGAKNIQYF.

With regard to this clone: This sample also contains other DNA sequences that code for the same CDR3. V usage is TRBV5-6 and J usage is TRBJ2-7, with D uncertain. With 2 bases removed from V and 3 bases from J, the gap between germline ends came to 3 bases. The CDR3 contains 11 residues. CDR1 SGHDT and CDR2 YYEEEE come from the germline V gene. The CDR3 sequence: CASSFSYEQYF. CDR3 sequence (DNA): TGTGCCAGCAGCTTTAGCTACGAGCAGTACTTC. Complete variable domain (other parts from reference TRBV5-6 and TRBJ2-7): DAGVTQSPTHLIKTRGQQVTLRCSPKSGHDTVSWYQQALGQGPQFIFQYYEEEERQRGNFPDRFSGHQFPNYSSELNVNALLLGDSALYLCASSFSYEQYFGPGTRLTVT.